The present T cell receptor (beta chain) was sequenced within a study of blood T cell repertoires in COVID-19. Turning to the study itself: In each case, the material was cDNA or gDNA derived from T cells, B-cell-depleted T cells, or PBMCs.

Authors' analysis steps: Amplifying reference gene primers gave estimates of nucleated cell counts. The data were produced by immunoSEQ multiplex PCR, yet TCRdb's version contains in-frame clones alone and is incomplete. V and J calls and clone size are copied from that table; D and trimming were computed from the DNA. In the table there are about 260,000 clones, about 88% of which are singletons. Germline V gene sequence: CDR1 PRHDT, CDR2 FYEKMQ (reference sequence). The CDR3 is 16 residues long. Unmatched junction bases numbered 7, after V lost 5 bases and J lost 3 bases. The specimen sequenced was peripheral blood. The source is a man aged 55 to 70 who had recovered from COVID-19. The rearrangement links TRBV13 to TRBJ2-3; TRBD2 aligns across 11 bases. CDR3: CASSATTSGETDTQYF. DNA for the CDR3: TGTGCCAGCAGCGCAACGACTAGCGGGGAGACAGATACGCAGTATTTT.